The TCR beta chain under discussion was sequenced for a study of beta chain features in type 1 diabetes. Study observations and caveats: Patients' naive, central memory and regulatory TCRB repertoires appeared more alike than those of healthy donors.

Only one heparinised blood draw was taken per donor, and its volume averaged around 110 mL. The study reverse transcribed the entire isolated RNA, so it sequenced expressed TCRB transcripts. Only in-frame clones appear in the TCRdb table, and some are missing; sequencing was by immunoSEQ multiplex PCR. The sample has hundreds of thousands of clones, around 16% seen once. This clone has a handful of counts. Its antigen is still unknown. Germline CDR1 is SGHRS and CDR2 is YFSETQ. The CDR3 consists of 15 residues. V was trimmed by 0 bases and J by 3 bases, leaving 13 bases between them. V and J are TRBV5-1 and TRBJ2-7, with D tentatively TRBD1 or TRBD2 (5 bases each). This receptor was taken from a man aged 18-30 years in good health. Source material: naive CD4+ T cells from blood. CDR3 loop: CASSLAPQGDYEQYF. DNA for the CDR3: TGCGCCAGCAGCTTGGCGCCCCAGGGAGACTACGAGCAGTACTTC.